These 5 T cell receptor beta chains were all obtained from the same sample, sequenced in a study of tumor-infiltrating lymphocytes in primary liver carcinoma. Starting material of roughly 0.45 ug total RNA yielded TCR beta cDNA via a constant-region primer. Modified slightly, ARM-PCR produced TCR beta libraries over three nested multiplex PCR rounds. Rounds one and two of PCR, each of around 11 cycles, were primed with TRBV1-TRBV30 forward primers and a C-beta reverse primer. MiXCR, applied by TCRdb to the multiplex PCR reads, yields one record per CDR3 protein. The sample carries fewer than 350,000 distinct CDR3 sequences, less than 75% recorded once. Unsorted whole blood yielded blood RNA, and germline DNA was extracted as well. The sequenced material came from peripheral blood. The receptors were gathered from a man aged 35 to 55 with primary liver carcinoma and hepatitis B virus infection.

This clonotype was counted ten times or more. V gene TRBV12-3 or TRBV12-4 combines with J gene TRBJ1-1; D is uncertain. The CDR3 loop spans 13 amino acids. V dropped 2 bases and J dropped 12 bases, with 16 bases sitting between them. The CDR3 loop reads CASSLWDGPGSFF. The CDR3 DNA reads as TGTGCCAGCAGTTTATGGGATGGCCCGGGGTCTTTCTTT.

Concerning this clonotype: Mismatch with germline at one junction end may stem from a read error. The rearrangement uses TRBV29-1 and TRBJ2-2; D is unresolved. Germline loops: CDR1 SQVTM, CDR2 ANQGSEA. The CDR3 contains 13 residues. The DNA for the CDR3 is TGCAACGTTGTTCTCAACGGTACCGGGGAGCTGTTTTTT. Its protein product is CNVVLNGTGELFF.

This rearrangement joins TRBV10-3 to TRBJ2-1; a possible D gene is TRBD1 (7 bases). CDR1 and CDR2 (germline): ENHRY, SYGVKD. V lost 5 bases and J 7 bases, leaving 18 bases between the germline ends. CDR3 length equals 15 residues. CDR3 protein: CAISKLIQGRNEQFF. The CDR3 nucleotides read TGTGCCATCAGTAAGCTCATACAGGGGAGGAATGAGCAGTTCTTC.

This sequence joins TRBV6-2 or TRBV6-3 and TRBJ2-2; TRBD2 might be the D (6 bases). Germline V CDR1 and CDR2: MNHEY, SVGEGT. CDR3 length: 13 amino acids. V lost 7 bases to trimming and J lost 5 bases, with 11 bases between them. In DNA form, the CDR3 reads TGTGCCAGCAACTTGACTAGAACCGGGGAGCTGTTTTTT. It translates to CASNLTRTGELFF.

This clonotype has only a few counts. The V and J genes are TRBV2 and TRBJ2-3; 8 bases line up with TRBD1. Germline V gene sequence: CDR1 SNHLY, CDR2 FYNNEI. With V trimmed by 6 bases and J by 6 bases, 2 bases remained unmatched. This CDR3 is built from 12 residues. CDR3 bases: TGTGCCAGCAGGCAGGGGGCCGATACGCAGTATTTT. Amino acids: CASRQGADTQYF.